This T cell receptor beta chain is from a study of blood T cell repertoires in COVID-19. Trimming removed 0 bases from V and 3 bases from J, with 8 bases in between. The V gene's germline CDR1 is KGHSH and CDR2 LQKENI. This CDR3 has 15 residues. TCRdb's table, derived via immunoSEQ multiplex PCR, lists solely in-frame clones and lacks some. The sample contains 150,000 to 200,000 clones, 65% to 85% of which appear only once. The sequenced sample was peripheral blood. The sequence was collected from a woman aged 80 or over with active or convalescent COVID-19. This chain connects TRBV18 to TRBJ2-2; maybe TRBD1 (6 bases). CDR3 DNA sequence: TGTGCCAGCTCACCACCGGCAGGGGACACCGGGGAGCTGTTTTTT. Encoded protein: CASSPPAGDTGELFF.